This record looks at one T cell receptor beta chain sequence and its context. Its target is unknown. Researchers report immunoSEQ v3.0 was run at survey level. Sequencing was designed to cover roughly 40,000-55,000 T-cell genomes in each sample. Some clones are missing from TCRdb's copy, which holds only in-frame ones; the method was immunoSEQ multiplex PCR. The table records just under 40,000 clones, less than 90% of them present only once. The data originate from a study of long-term antiretroviral therapy in people with HIV. Notes on the study in general: Repertoires from HIV showed CDR3 length ranges narrower than those of controls. Blood obtained between the mid-2000s and the late 2010s may reflect older ART regimens.

V was pared by 5 bases and J by 4 bases, with 11 bases between. Germline lookup yields CDR1 SGHTA and CDR2 FQGNSA. CDR3 length: 14 residues. Treated in the United States were all of the participants with HIV. This specimen consisted of unsorted PBMCs, obtained just before starting antiretroviral therapy. This chain joins TRBV7-2 and TRBJ1-4; the D is unclear. The TCR sequence derives from a woman in her late teens or twenties with HIV. CDR3 region: CASSTLVLNEKLFF. The CDR3 region has the DNA TGTGCCAGCAGCACCCTAGTGCTTAATGAAAAACTGTTTTTT. The full variable domain, with the rest looked up from reference TRBV7-2 and TRBJ1-4, is GAGVSQSPSNKVTEKGKDVELRCDPISGHTALYWYRQSLGQGLEFLIYFQGNSAPDKSGLPSDRFSAERTGGSVSTLTIQRTQQEDSAVYLCASSTLVLNEKLFFGSGTQLSVL.